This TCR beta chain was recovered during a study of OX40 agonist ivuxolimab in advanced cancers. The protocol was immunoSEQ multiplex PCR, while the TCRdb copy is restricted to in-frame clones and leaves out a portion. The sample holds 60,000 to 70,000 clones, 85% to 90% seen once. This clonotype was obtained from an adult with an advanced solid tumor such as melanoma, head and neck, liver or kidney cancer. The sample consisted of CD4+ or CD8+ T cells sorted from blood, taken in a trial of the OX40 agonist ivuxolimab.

This chain's CDR3 is CASSLATGLFF. As DNA, the CDR3 is TGTGCCAGCAGCCTTGCGACCGGGCTGTTTTTT. The chain joins TRBV7-9 to TRBJ1-4; no reliable D call. Per the germline V gene, CDR1 is SEHNR and CDR2 is FQNEAQ (reference sequence). V was pared by 5 bases and J by 14 bases, with 12 bases between. The CDR3 totals 11 residues.